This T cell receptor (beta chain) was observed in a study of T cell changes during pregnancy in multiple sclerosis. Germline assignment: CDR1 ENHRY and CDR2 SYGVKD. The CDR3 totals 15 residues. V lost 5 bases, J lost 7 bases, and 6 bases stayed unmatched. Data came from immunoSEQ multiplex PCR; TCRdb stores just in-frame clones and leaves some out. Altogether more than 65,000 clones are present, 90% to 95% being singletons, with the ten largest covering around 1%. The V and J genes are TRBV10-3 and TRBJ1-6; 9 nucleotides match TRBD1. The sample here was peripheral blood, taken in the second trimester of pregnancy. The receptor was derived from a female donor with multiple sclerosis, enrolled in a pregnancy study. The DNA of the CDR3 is TGTGCCATCAGTCCCACCGACAGGGGGAATTCACCCCTCCACTTT. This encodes CAISPTDRGNSPLHF.